The clone carrying this T cell receptor beta chain appeared many times. Antigen: not known. Time point of the sample: newly diagnosed GD, antithyroid drugs for less than 3 months. RNA from PBMCs was the source of the TCR library. The source of the sample is a study of regulatory T cells in long-lasting Graves disease. As for the study in general: For a period under 3 months, newly diagnosed Graves' patients had taken antithyroid drugs.

Germline assignment: CDR1 MDHEN and CDR2 SYDVKM. This CDR3 comprises 12 residues. V lost 3 bases, J lost 1 base, and 3 bases lay in between. iRepertoire HTBI primers and Arm-PCR of CDR3 regions built TCR beta libraries. How the authors handled the data: The samples yielded 62 TRBV and 13 to 15 TRBJ segments. Each CDR3 protein gets one entry after TCRdb re-called the multiplex PCR reads with MiXCR. These V and J calls are TCRdb output, not the study's own analysis. The profile covers 350,000 to 500,000 distinct CDR3 sequences, with roughly 15% appearing a single time and roughly 18% taken by the ten largest. The study, taken as a whole, reports: Between persistent patients, a few thousand public clonotypes were shared, exceeding the 950 to 1,000 shared between new patients.

These data also formed part of another study, on T cells in Graves' hyperthyroidism and ophthalmopathy. That publication notes: Researchers defined stable Graves' hyperthyroidism as no ophthalmopathy progression within 18 months.

The receptor was isolated from a woman between 50 and 59 years old with Graves disease. V is TRBV28 and J is TRBJ2-5; D gene uncertain. Source: peripheral blood mononuclear cells (PBMCs), taken at new diagnosis, from a patient treated with antithyroid drugs. The DNA for the CDR3 is TGTGCCAGCAGTTTGTTCCAAGAGACCCAGTACTTC. Translating it yields CASSLFQETQYF.